This T cell receptor (beta chain) was recorded in a study of CD8+ T cells in alopecia areata. Overall study: Oral tofacitinib (5 to 10 mg twice daily) was administered to treated patients.

The CDR3 runs to 14 residues. CDR1 is MNHEY and CDR2 is SVGAGI in the germline V gene. V shed 4 bases, J shed 2 bases, and the junction held 1 base outside the gene matches. Study-level findings and limits: Higher clonality was seen in lesional scalp than in normal scalp, especially in alopecia totalis/universalis.

TCR sequencing used cDNA made by reverse transcription of extracted RNA. The data were produced by immunoSEQ multiplex PCR, yet TCRdb's version contains in-frame clones alone and is incomplete. Among more than 100,000 clones listed, about 57% were seen once. Comments on this clone: What it binds is unknown.

This specimen consisted of CD4+ T cells sorted from blood, obtained at week 0. This sequence was found in a human donor with alopecia areata. The chain is built from TRBV6-5 and TRBJ2-1; 8 bases fit TRBD2. CDR3 in amino acids: CASSSGGAYNEQFF. The CDR3 bases are TGTGCCAGCAGTTCCGGGGGGGCCTACAATGAGCAGTTCTTC.